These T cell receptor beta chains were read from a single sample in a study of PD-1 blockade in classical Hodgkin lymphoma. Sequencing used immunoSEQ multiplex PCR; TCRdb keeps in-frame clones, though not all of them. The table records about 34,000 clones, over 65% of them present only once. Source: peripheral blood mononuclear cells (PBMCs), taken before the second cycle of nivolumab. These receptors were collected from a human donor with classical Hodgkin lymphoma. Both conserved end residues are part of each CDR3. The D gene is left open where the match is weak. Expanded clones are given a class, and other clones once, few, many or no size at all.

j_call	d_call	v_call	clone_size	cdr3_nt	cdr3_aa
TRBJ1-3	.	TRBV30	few	TGTGCCTCCCAGCGGGGGGCTGGAAACACCATATATTTT	CASQRGAGNTIYF
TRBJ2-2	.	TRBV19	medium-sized	TGTGCCAGTACCCTATTGGGGGGCCCCACCGGGGAGCTGTTTTTT	CASTLLGGPTGELFF
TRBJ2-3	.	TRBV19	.	TGTGCCAGTAGTATCAGTGGGGGAGGCACAGATACGCAGTATTTT	CASSISGGGTDTQYF
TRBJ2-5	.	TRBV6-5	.	TGTGCCAGCAGTTACTCCTGGAGGGTTGGAGAGACCCAGTACTTC	CASSYSWRVGETQYF
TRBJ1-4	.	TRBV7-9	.	TGTGCCAGCAGCTTAGGTGACACCACTAATGAAAAACTGTTTTTT	CASSLGDTTNEKLFF
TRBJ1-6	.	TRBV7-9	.	TGTGCCAGCAGCCTCAGGGAAGGTAGAGTTTCACCCCTCCACTTT	CASSLREGRVSPLHF
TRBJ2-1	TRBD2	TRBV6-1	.	TGTGCCAGCAGTCCCAGCGGGAGCTACAATGAGCAGTTCTTC	CASSPSGSYNEQFF
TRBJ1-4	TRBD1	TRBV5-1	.	TGCGCCAGCAGCTTGCGGGCCGGGACAGGGCGTGAAAAACTGTTTTTT	CASSLRAGTGREKLFF
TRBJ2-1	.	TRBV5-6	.	TGTGCCAGCAGCCTAGACTCATGGGATGAGCAGTTCTTC	CASSLDSWDEQFF
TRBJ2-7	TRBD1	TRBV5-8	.	TGTGCCAGCAGCTTGGGGACAGGGGGCTCCTACGAGCAGTACTTC	CASSLGTGGSYEQYF
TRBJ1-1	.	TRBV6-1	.	TGTGCCAGCAGGTCGCCTTGGGGATACACTGAAGCTTTCTTT	CASRSPWGYTEAFF
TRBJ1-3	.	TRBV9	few	TGTGCCAGCAGCGTCCAGGGGAGCTCTGGAAACACCATATATTTT	CASSVQGSSGNTIYF
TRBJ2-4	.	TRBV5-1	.	TGCGCCAGCAGCTTAGGCCGAGGTGGACCCCAAAACATTCAGTACTTC	CASSLGRGGPQNIQYF
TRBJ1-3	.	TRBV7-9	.	TGTGCCAGCAGCCTACTCGGGGCCTTCTCTGGAAACACCATATATTTT	CASSLLGAFSGNTIYF
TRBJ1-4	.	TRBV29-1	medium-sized	TGCAGCGTTCTCAGGGGAAATGAGGATGAAAAACTGTTTTTT	CSVLRGNEDEKLFF
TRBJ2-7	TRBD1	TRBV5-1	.	TGCGCCAGCAGCAACCCCGGGACAGGAATCTACGAGCAGTACTTC	CASSNPGTGIYEQYF
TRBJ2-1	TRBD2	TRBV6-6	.	TGTGCCAGCAGTCCCGGGACCAGCGGGGTAAGGGATGAGCAGTTCTTC	CASSPGTSGVRDEQFF
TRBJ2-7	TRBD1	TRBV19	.	TGTGCCAGTAGCTTCGGGGGACAGGGGTACGAGCAGTACTTC	CASSFGGQGYEQYF
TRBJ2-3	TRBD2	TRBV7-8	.	TGTGCCAGCAGCCCCTGGGTAACTAGCGGGGGGACTAGCACAGATACGCAGTATTTT	CASSPWVTSGGTSTDTQYF
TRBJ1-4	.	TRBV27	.	TGTGCCAGCAGTCGGGACTCTGTGGATGAAAAACTGTTTTTT	CASSRDSVDEKLFF
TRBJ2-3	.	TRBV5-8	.	TGTGCCAGCAGCTCGCCCGACAGGACTAGCACAGATACGCAGTATTTT	CASSSPDRTSTDTQYF
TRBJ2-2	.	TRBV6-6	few	TGTGCCAGCAGTTACTTGTTCAAGAACACCGGGGAGCTGTTTTTT	CASSYLFKNTGELFF
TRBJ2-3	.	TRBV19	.	TGTGCCAGTAGTATGCAGGGAGGCACGCAGTATTTT	CASSMQGGTQYF
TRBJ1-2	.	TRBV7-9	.	TGTGCCAGCAGCCGTGCGGGGCCCTCGGGAGGCTACACCTTC	CASSRAGPSGGYTF
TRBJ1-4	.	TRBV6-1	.	TGTGCCAGCACAAACCACGGTGCAACTAATGAAAAACTGTTTTTT	CASTNHGATNEKLFF
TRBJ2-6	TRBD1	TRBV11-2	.	TGTGCCAGCAGCTTGGGGACAGGGGCTATCTCTGGGGCCAACGTCCTGACTTTC	CASSLGTGAISGANVLTF
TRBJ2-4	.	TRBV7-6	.	TGTGCCAGCAGCTCGTCCTACTACAGGGACAAAAACATTCAGTACTTC	CASSSSYYRDKNIQYF
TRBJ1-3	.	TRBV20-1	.	TGCAGTGGGGGGGGCGGAAACACCATATATTTT	CSGGGGNTIYF
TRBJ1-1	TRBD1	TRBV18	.	TGTGCCAGCTCTCCTAGACAGGGGAGTGGGAACACTGAAGCTTTCTTT	CASSPRQGSGNTEAFF
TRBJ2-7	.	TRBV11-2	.	TGTGCCAGCAGCCCAGGGCGGATTACCACTGACTACGAGCAGTACTTC	CASSPGRITTDYEQYF
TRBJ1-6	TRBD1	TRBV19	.	TGTGCCAGTAGTATAGATCTCGACAGGGAAAATTCACCCCTCCACTTT	CASSIDLDRENSPLHF
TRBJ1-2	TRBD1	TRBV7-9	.	TGTGCCAGCAATCGACAGGGCGTCGGGGATGGCTACACCTTC	CASNRQGVGDGYTF
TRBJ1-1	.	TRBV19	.	TGTGCCAGTAGTATAAACAGGGCGTCCACTGAAGCTTTCTTT	CASSINRASTEAFF